Below, 11 T cell receptor beta chains from the same sample are listed, as sequenced in a study of cytomegalovirus exposure and HLA in healthy donors. PCR involved 60 Vbeta and 13 Jbeta primers. The table came from immunoSEQ multiplex PCR; TCRdb's copy has only in-frame clones and leaves some out. The table includes 170,000 or so clones, about 82% detected once. Sequenced sample: PBMCs. The receptor set was obtained from a woman aged 45-59 years in good health and CMV-seropositive.

In its sample, this clone was seen a few times. The V and J genes are TRBV7-2 and TRBJ2-6, with 10 bases matching TRBD1. V lost 6 bases and J lost 6; bases outside the gene matches: 5. The CDR3 length is 15 residues. Germline V gene lookup returns CDR1 SGHTA and CDR2 FQGNSA. The CDR3 reads CASRGTGEEANVLTF. The CDR3 DNA sequence: TGTGCCAGCAGAGGGACAGGGGAAGAGGCCAACGTCCTGACTTTC.

This chain uses TRBV11-2 with TRBJ1-1; D gene uncertain. With 0 bases removed from V and 2 bases from J, the gap between germline ends came to 10 bases. Germline values: CDR1 SGHAT, CDR2 FQNNGV. This CDR3 is 15 amino acids long. The CDR3 sequence: CASSLDSAGNTEAFF. CDR3 nucleotides: TGTGCCAGCAGCTTAGATAGCGCGGGAAACACTGAAGCTTTCTTT.

The V gene is TRBV28, the J gene TRBJ2-1; 10 bases are shared with TRBD1. Germline CDR1 and CDR2: MDHEN and SYDVKM. CDR3 length: 15 residues. With V trimmed by 6 bases and J by 6 bases, 8 bases remained unmatched. CDR3 nucleotide sequence: TGTGCCAGCAGCTATCCGGGACAGGGGAGCAATGAGCAGTTCTTC. Protein product: CASSYPGQGSNEQFF.

Points on this clone: One end of the junction does not line up with germline, which may come from a read error. This chain connects TRBV7-9 to TRBJ1-1; D is unresolved. The CDR3 loop spans 13 amino acids. Germline CDR1 reads SEHNR; CDR2 reads FQNEAQ (reference sequence). CDR3 sequence (DNA): TGTTCCAGCAGCGAATACATGAACACTGAAGCTTTCTTT. It codes for CSSSEYMNTEAFF. The whole variable domain, remainder taken from reference TRBV7-9 and TRBJ1-1, is DTGVSQNPRHKITKRGQNVTFRCDPISEHNRLYWYRQTLGQGPEFLTYFQNEAQLEKSRLLSDRFSAERPKGSFSTLEIQRTEQGDSAMYLCSSSEYMNTEAFFGQGTRLTVV.

Here the CDR3 reads CASSLAGGPLNQPQHF. CDR3 in DNA: TGTGCCAGCAGCTTAGCGGGGGGGCCTCTTAATCAGCCCCAGCATTTT. The chain combines TRBV7-2 with TRBJ1-5; perhaps TRBD1 as D (6 bases). The CDR3 contains 16 residues. The germline V gene encodes CDR1 SGHTA and CDR2 FQGNSA. V was clipped by 0 bases and J by 4 bases, with 13 bases between them.

This chain connects TRBV19 to TRBJ2-7; 7 nucleotides agree with TRBD1. The germline gives CDR1 LNHDA, CDR2 SQIVND (reference sequence). The CDR3 is 14 amino acids. The V segment lost 1 base and the J segment 5 bases; nucleotides outside the gene matches: 5. The CDR3 bases are TGTGCCAGTAGTATAGTTGACAGGGCGGACGAGCAGTACTTC. Amino acids: CASSIVDRADEQYF.

The chain links TRBV25-1 to TRBJ1-6; 7 nucleotides align to TRBD1. Germline lookup yields CDR1 MGHDK and CDR2 SYGVNS. The length of the CDR3 is 15 residues. J gave up 8 bases and V 6 bases, and 10 bases lay outside the gene matches. This CDR3 is CASSGGDRRDSPLHF. CDR3 nucleotides: TGTGCCAGCAGCGGGGGGGACAGAAGAGATTCACCCCTCCACTTT.

The rearrangement links TRBV5-1 to TRBJ1-1, with D perhaps TRBD1 (5 bases). The CDR3 contains 13 residues. Looked up from germline, CDR1 is SGHRS and CDR2 is YFSETQ. The V end lost 1 base, the J end lost 1 base, and 5 bases lay between the germline ends. The CDR3 protein is CASSLTGNTEAFF. CDR3 bases: TGCGCCAGCAGCTTGACAGGGAACACTGAAGCTTTCTTT. Using reference TRBV5-1 and TRBJ1-1 for the parts outside the CDR3, the full variable domain is KAGVTQTPRYLIKTRGQQVTLSCSPISGHRSVSWYQQTPGQGLQFLFEYFSETQRNKGNFPGRFSGRQFSNSRSEMNVSTLELGDSALYLCASSLTGNTEAFFGQGTRLTVV.

The gene calls are TRBV9 and TRBJ2-2; the D gene is possibly TRBD2 (5 bases). The V and J ends lost 2 bases and 4 bases respectively, with 9 bases between them. Germline loops: CDR1 SGDLS, CDR2 YYNGEE. The CDR3 consists of 14 residues. CDR3 residues: CASSVVEGTGELFF. CDR3 DNA sequence: TGTGCCAGCAGCGTTGTAGAGGGCACCGGGGAGCTGTTTTTT.

The count of this clone is one. The V gene is TRBV19, the J gene TRBJ2-7, with D possibly being TRBD1 (5 bases). Between the trimmed V and J ends, which lost 10 bases and 7 bases, there was a span of 14 bases. This CDR3 spans 11 amino acids. Germline CDR1 LNHDA, CDR2 SQIVND (reference sequence). The CDR3 nucleotides are TGTGCCACTCTTTTTAAGGGGGAGCAGTACTTC. This sequence encodes CATLFKGEQYF. The full variable domain, its missing parts supplied by reference TRBV19 and TRBJ2-7, is DGGITQSPKYLFRKEGQNVTLSCEQNLNHDAMYWYRQDPGQGLRLIYYSQIVNDFQKGDIAEGYSVSREKKESFPLTVTSAQKNPTAFYLCATLFKGEQYFGPGTRLTVT.

The rearrangement links TRBV7-2 to TRBJ2-7; 9 bases map to TRBD2. The length of the CDR3 is 14 residues. Germline loops: CDR1 SGHTA, CDR2 FQGNSA. V lost 3 bases and J lost 6; bases outside the gene matches: 6. The CDR3 DNA reads as TGTGCCAGCAGCTTTCAAGCGGGGGGATTCGAGCAGTACTTC. Translating gives CASSFQAGGFEQYF.